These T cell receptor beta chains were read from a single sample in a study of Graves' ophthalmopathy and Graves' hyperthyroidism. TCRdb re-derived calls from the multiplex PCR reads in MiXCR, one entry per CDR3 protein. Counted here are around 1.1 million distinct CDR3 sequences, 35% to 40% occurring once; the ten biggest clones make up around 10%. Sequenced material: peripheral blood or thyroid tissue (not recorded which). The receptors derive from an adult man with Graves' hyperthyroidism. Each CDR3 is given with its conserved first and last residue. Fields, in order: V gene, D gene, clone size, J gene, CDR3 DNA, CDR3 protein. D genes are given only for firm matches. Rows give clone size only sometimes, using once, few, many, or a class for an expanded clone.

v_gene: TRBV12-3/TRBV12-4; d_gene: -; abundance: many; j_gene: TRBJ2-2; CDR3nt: TGTGCCAGCAGCTTTGGTTCCGGGGAGCTGTTTTTT; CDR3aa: CASSFGSGELFF
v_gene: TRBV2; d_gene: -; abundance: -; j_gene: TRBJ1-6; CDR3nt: TGTGCCAGCAGTGACATCTCCGGGACGGTTAATTCACCCCTCCACTTT; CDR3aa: CASSDISGTVNSPLHF
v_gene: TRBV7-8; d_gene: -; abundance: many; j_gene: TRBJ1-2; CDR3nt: TGTGCCAGCAGCTTCTCAGTGAACTATGGCTACACCTTC; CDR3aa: CASSFSVNYGYTF
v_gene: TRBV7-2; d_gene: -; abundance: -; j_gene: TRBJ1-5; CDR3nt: TGTGCCAGCAGCTTACGGGGGGCTGGATGGCCCCAGCATTTT; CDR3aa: CASSLRGAGWPQHF
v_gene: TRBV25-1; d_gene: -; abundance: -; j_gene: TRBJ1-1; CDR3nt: TGTGCCAGCAGCCTAATGGGCCCAGGGTACATCTACACTGAAGCTTTCTTT; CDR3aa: CASSLMGPGYIYTEAFF
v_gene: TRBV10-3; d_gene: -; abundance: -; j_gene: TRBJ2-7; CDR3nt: TGTGCCAGCTCTGCTAGCGCTTCCCCTGTCGACGAGCAGTACTTC; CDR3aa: CASSASASPVDEQYF
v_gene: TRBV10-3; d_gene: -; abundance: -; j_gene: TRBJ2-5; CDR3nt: TGTGCCATCAGTAACACGTGGGAGACCCAGTACTTC; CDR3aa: CAISNTWETQYF
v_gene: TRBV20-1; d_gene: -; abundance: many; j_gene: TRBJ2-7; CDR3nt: TGCAGTGCCCCTGACCTGAGGGCCCGCTCCTACGAGCAGTACTTC; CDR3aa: CSAPDLRARSYEQYF
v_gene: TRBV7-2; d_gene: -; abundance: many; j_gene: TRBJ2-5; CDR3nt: TGTGCCAGCAGCTTAAAGTTAAACCAGTACTTC; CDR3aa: CASSLKLNQYF
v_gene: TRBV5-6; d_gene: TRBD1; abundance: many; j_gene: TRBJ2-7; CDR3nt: TGTGCCAGCAGCTTCTTGGGACAGGGAGTGTACGAGCAGTACTTC; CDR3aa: CASSFLGQGVYEQYF
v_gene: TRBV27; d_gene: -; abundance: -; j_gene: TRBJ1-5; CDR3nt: TGTGCCAGCAGTTCCTACTTGGGGAATCAGCCCCAGCATTTT; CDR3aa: CASSSYLGNQPQHF
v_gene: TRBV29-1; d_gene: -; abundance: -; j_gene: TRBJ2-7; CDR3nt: TGCAGCGACACATTGGGACACTACGAGCAGTACTTC; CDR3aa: CSDTLGHYEQYF
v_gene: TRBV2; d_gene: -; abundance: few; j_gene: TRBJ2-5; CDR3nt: TGTGCCAGCAGTGAAGGGAGAAGTCGAGCCCTCCGGGAGACCCAGTACTTC; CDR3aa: CASSEGRSRALRETQYF
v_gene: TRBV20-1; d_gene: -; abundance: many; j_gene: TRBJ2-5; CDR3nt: TGCAGTGCTCGCCCCCTGGACAGTGAGACCCAGTACTTC; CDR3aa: CSARPLDSETQYF
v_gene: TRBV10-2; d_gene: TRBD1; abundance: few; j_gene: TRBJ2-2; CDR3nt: TGCGCCAGCAGTGAACAGGGGGCTGGCACCGGGGAGCTGTTTTTT; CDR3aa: CASSEQGAGTGELFF